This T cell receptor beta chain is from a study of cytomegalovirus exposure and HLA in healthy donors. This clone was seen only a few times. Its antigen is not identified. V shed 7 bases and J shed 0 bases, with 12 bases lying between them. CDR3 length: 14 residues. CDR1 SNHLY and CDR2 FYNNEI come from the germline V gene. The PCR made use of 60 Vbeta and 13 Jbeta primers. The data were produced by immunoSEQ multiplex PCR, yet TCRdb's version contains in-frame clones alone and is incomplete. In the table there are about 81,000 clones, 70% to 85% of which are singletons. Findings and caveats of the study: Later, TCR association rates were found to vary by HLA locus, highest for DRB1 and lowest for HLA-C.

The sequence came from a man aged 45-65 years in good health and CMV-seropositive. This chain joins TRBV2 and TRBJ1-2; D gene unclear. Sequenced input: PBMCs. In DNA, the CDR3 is TGTGCCAGCACCAAAGACGGAGCTAACTATGGCTACACCTTC. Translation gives CASTKDGANYGYTF.